The following is a T cell receptor beta chain sequence with its context. It lacks a known antigen. No qualities accompany the bases; no much larger clone lies one base away. Sample time point, as interpreted from the label and publication: baseline before first vaccination. Vaccinee samples came from UK trials COV001 and COV002, including a single-blind randomized controlled phase 2/3 trial of AZD1222 (ChAdOx1 nCoV-19) in healthy adults. Trial participant PBMC samples were collected at day 0 and day 28 after the second dose for TCRbeta chain sequencing. The sample originates from a study of T cell responses to AZD1222 COVID-19 vaccine (dated by TCRdb to the early 2020s). For the study in its entirety: AZD1222 recipients with second doses at about 4 weeks or about 12 weeks were pooled, because spike-specific TCR depth and breadth did not differ between schedules. Trial participants were enrolled by age into subgroups of 18-55, 56-69 and 70-plus years, and around 150, 28 and 57 TCR-sequenced participants, respectively, were included in these subgroups. TCR sequencing covered 230 or so trial participants: about 210 given two doses of AZD1222 and 26 given two doses of MenACWY control vaccine.

Results and caveats for the whole study, not just this receptor: Spike-specific TCR breadth and depth rose significantly after two AZD1222 doses compared with day 0 and with MenACWY recipients. Because no day 14 peak-response samples were available, repertoires were characterized only after the peak T cell response. In the small 56-69-year group, the increase in depth fell short of significance, most likely because of low power. Reportedly, close to half of the unique spike-specific TCRs recognized epitopes lying outside the regions that are mutated in the B.1.351 and B.1.1.7 variants. Conclusions about previously exposed vaccinees are limited, since just a handful of AZD1222 recipients were seropositive for SARS-CoV-2 at baseline. The vaccine-associated CD4 TCRs covered the entire spike protein, and the dominant responses fell in regions 160-218 and 743-854. Participants were mostly white British, with more females than males. The authors suggested clonal diversity may have been underestimated.

The CDR3 covers 13 residues, taking in both the cysteine and the phenylalanine. The read is trimmed to its CDR3 DNA, 39 bases read in frame from base 1. According to the germline V gene, CDR1 reads SGHRS and CDR2 reads YFSETQ. Trimmed from V: 1 base; trimmed from J: 5 bases; junction bases lacking a gene match: 2. The CDR3 regions of human TCRbeta chains were analyzed by immunosequencing. In the original analysis: TCRs in the repertoires were matched against a reference library of SARS-CoV-2-specific TCRs that had been generated with the MIRA antigen-specificity platform. Breadth meant the fraction of unique TCRs that were SARS-CoV-2-associated, whereas depth meant the fraction of total T cells that were SARS-CoV-2-associated. Using the MIRA data, every spike-specific TCR was mapped to the spike region that the TCR reacted to and assigned to either a CD4 or a CD8 class. Log10-transformed breadth and depth values were compared by one-way ANOVA with Sidak's multiple comparisons tests. TCRdb took this table from immuneACCESS and kept in-frame rearrangements with V and J called. Such tables lack part of the clones; where checked against another copy, unresolved V genes explain under half of the gap, and the rest is unexplained. The DNA gave D and trimming, while V, J and clone size come from that table. The sample profile shows roughly 100,000 clones; approximately 86% of them were found once. The ten largest clones represent 5% of the sample.

Rearrangement joined TRBV5-1 to TRBJ2-7, with 8 central nucleotides matching TRBD1. The TCR originated in an adult in good health. Sequenced material: peripheral blood, taken on day 0 of AZD1222 vaccination. The DNA sequence follows: TGCGCCAGCAGCTTGCAGGGGGCAAACGAGCAGTACTTC. Its coded protein is CASSLQGANEQYF.